What follows are 13 T cell receptor beta chains derived from one specimen sequenced in a study of cytomegalovirus exposure and HLA in healthy donors. In the PCR, 60 Vbeta and 13 Jbeta primers were used. Measured with immunoSEQ multiplex PCR; TCRdb has only the in-frame clones, and not every one. The top ten hold less than 1.1% of the sample, which has fewer than 250,000 clones, more than 70% seen once. Sequencing was carried out using PBMCs. The origin of the receptors is a woman aged 40 to 50 in good health and CMV-seronegative.

Concerning this clone itself: Other DNA variants within this sample encode the same CDR3. This sequence joins TRBV30 and TRBJ2-3; D is ambiguous. Germline CDR1 and CDR2: GTSNPN and SVGIG (reference sequence). CDR3 length: 12 residues. Trimming took off 3 bases at V and 0 bases at J, with 4 bases between the two ends. DNA of the CDR3: TGTGCCTGGAGCCAAAGCACAGATACGCAGTATTTT. Its protein is CAWSQSTDTQYF.

This clone was seen once. The rearrangement links TRBV7-2 to TRBJ2-7; weak D call: TRBD1 (6 bases). The CDR3 runs 15 residues. V lost 2 bases, J lost 1 base, and 12 bases lay in between. Germline V gives CDR1 SGHTA, CDR2 FQGNSA. CDR3 bases: TGTGCCAGCAGCTTATCCCCAGGGGAATCCTACGAGCAGTACTTC. Amino acids: CASSLSPGESYEQYF.

The CDR3 region is CAISEFRGGDQPQHF. The CDR3, as DNA: TGTGCCATCAGTGAGTTCAGGGGTGGAGACCAGCCCCAGCATTTT. The V gene is TRBV10-3, the J gene TRBJ1-5; D is possibly TRBD1 (6 bases). This CDR3 is 15 amino acids long. Trimming removed 1 base at V and 7 bases at J, with 14 bases between. Germline CDR1 ENHRY, CDR2 SYGVKD.

This chain uses TRBV7-9 with TRBJ2-5; 15 bases align to TRBD2. With 5 bases clipped from V and 5 bases from J, the junction kept 12 bases outside the gene matches. The CDR3 covers 18 residues. Germline values: CDR1 SEHNR, CDR2 FQNEAQ (reference sequence). CDR3 amino acids: CASSVLGLAGGPLETQYF. CDR3 bases: TGTGCCAGCAGCGTCTTAGGACTAGCGGGAGGGCCGCTGGAGACCCAGTACTTC.

This clone was picked up one time. The gene calls are TRBV11-3 and TRBJ2-5, with D maybe TRBD1 (6 bases). The CDR3 is 14 residues long. V was trimmed by 1 base and J by 4 bases, leaving 10 bases between them. Germline V lookup: CDR1 SGHNT, CDR2 YENEEA. The CDR3 DNA is TGTGCCAGCAGCTTAGGGGGGCCACTAGAGACCCAGTACTTC. Its translation: CASSLGGPLETQYF.

The chain is built from TRBV18 and TRBJ2-3; D ambiguous. Germline loops: CDR1 KGHSH, CDR2 LQKENI. V was clipped by 2 bases and J by 1 base, with 4 bases between them. This CDR3 has 13 residues. The CDR3 coding sequence is TGTGCCAGCTCACCAAGCCGCACAGATACGCAGTATTTT. It codes for CASSPSRTDTQYF.

This clone was seen just once. The CDR3 loop reads CASSGGGRIYGYTF. CDR3 nucleotides: TGTGCCAGCAGTGGAGGGGGCAGAATATATGGCTACACCTTC. The J gene is TRBJ1-2, the V gene TRBV6-5; 7 positions agree with TRBD1. This CDR3 comprises 14 residues. Germline-derived CDR1 and CDR2 are MNHEY and SVGAGI. Trimming at V came to 5 bases and at J to 5 bases, leaving 8 bases not matched to a gene.

Here the CDR3 DNA reads TGTGCCAGCAGCTTAGGAGTTTACTACGAGCAGTACGTC. It is translated as CASSLGVYYEQYV. The chain uses TRBV11-3 and TRBJ2-7; D is uncertain. Trimming pared 1 base from V and 3 bases from J, leaving 7 bases between. Germline V gene sequence: CDR1 SGHNT, CDR2 YENEEA. The length of the CDR3 is 13 residues.

The rearrangement uses TRBV6-1 and TRBJ1-1, with TRBD1 as a possible D gene (6 bases). Trimming shortened V by 3 bases and J by 3 bases, and 11 bases separated the two germline ends. This CDR3 has 14 residues. CDR1 is MNHNS, CDR2 SASEGT, per germline. The CDR3 coding sequence is TGTGCCAGCAGTGACGACGGACAGTACACTGAAGCTTTCTTT. It yields the protein CASSDDGQYTEAFF.

The V gene is TRBV28, the J gene TRBJ2-1, with D maybe TRBD2 (5 bases). The CDR3 contains 13 residues. V was pared by 8 bases and J by 2 bases, with 10 bases between. The germline CDR1 and CDR2 sequences are MDHEN and SYDVKM. In DNA form, the CDR3 reads TGTGCCAGCCGGGAATATGCCTACAATGAGCAGTTCTTC. This gives the protein CASREYAYNEQFF.

The chain combines TRBV7-2 with TRBJ1-2; tentative D call: TRBD1 (5 bases). CDR3 length: 17 residues. Trimming removed 1 base at V and 3 bases at J, with 18 bases between. The germline V gene has CDR1 SGHTA and CDR2 FQGNSA. The CDR3 spells CASSLDPWKTGDYGYTF. The DNA for the CDR3 is TGTGCCAGCAGCTTAGATCCTTGGAAGACGGGGGACTATGGCTACACCTTC.

This clone came up once. The chain is built from TRBV7-2 and TRBJ2-5, with 14 bases fitting TRBD2. Germline loops: CDR1 SGHTA, CDR2 FQGNSA. J gave up 5 bases and V 4 bases, and 15 bases lay outside the gene matches. The length of the CDR3 is 19 residues. For the CDR3, the DNA is TGTGCCAGCAGCTCGCCCAGGGGACTAGCGGGAGCGCAGCGGGAGACCCAGTACTTC. This codes for CASSSPRGLAGAQRETQYF.

This chain links TRBV2 with TRBJ2-3, with 8 bases fitting TRBD1. The CDR3 runs to 14 residues. Unmatched junction bases numbered 4, after V lost 4 bases and J lost 4 bases. Germline loops: CDR1 SNHLY, CDR2 FYNNEI. CDR3 sequence (DNA): TGTGCCAGCAGTGGTTCACAGGGGGCAGATACGCAGTATTTT. Translation: CASSGSQGADTQYF.